What follows describes a single TCR beta chain. Its antigen is not known. This sample is part of a study of cytomegalovirus exposure and HLA in healthy donors. Points from the study as a whole: Both high specificity and high sensitivity reportedly marked the classifier's diagnosis of cytomegalovirus status. The study labeled 150 or so TCR beta chains cytomegalovirus-associated.

CDR1 SGHTA and CDR2 FQGNSA come from the germline V gene. The CDR3 contains 15 residues. Unmatched junction bases numbered 6, after V lost 4 bases and J lost 3 bases. Measured with immunoSEQ multiplex PCR; TCRdb has only the in-frame clones, and not every one. This sample yields roughly 200,000 clones, of which 86% are seen a single time; more than 5.5% belongs to the top ten. The origin of this receptor is a man between 25 and 39 years old in good health and CMV-seropositive. The specimen was PBMCs. The rearrangement links TRBV7-2 to TRBJ1-2; 9 bases match TRBD1. The CDR3 bases are TGTGCCAGCAGCTACCGACAGGGGGGTGACTATGGCTACACCTTC. As protein: CASSYRQGGDYGYTF.